This T cell receptor (beta chain) was captured by sequencing in a study of T cell responses to AZD1222 COVID-19 vaccine. Looking at the study overall: Analysis merged second doses at about 4 or about 12 weeks.

Study conclusions and caveats: There were mostly white British donors and more females than males, and clonal diversity was possibly underestimated.

CDR3 length: 15 amino acids. Trimming left V 7 bases short and J 2 bases short, with 17 bases between. CDR1 MNHEY and CDR2 SVGAGI come from the germline V gene. TCRdb's copy holds only in-frame clones and misses some; the assay was immunoSEQ multiplex PCR. The sample records 150,000 or so clones, approximately 91% being singletons. Note on this clone: The antigen remains undetermined.

The material sequenced was peripheral blood, taken on day 0 of AZD1222 vaccination. The source is an adult in good health. J is TRBJ1-1 and V is TRBV6-5; D not resolved. CDR3 DNA: TGTGCCAGCATAAGAGGGCGACGGAGTAACACTGAAGCTTTCTTT. Encoded protein: CASIRGRRSNTEAFF.